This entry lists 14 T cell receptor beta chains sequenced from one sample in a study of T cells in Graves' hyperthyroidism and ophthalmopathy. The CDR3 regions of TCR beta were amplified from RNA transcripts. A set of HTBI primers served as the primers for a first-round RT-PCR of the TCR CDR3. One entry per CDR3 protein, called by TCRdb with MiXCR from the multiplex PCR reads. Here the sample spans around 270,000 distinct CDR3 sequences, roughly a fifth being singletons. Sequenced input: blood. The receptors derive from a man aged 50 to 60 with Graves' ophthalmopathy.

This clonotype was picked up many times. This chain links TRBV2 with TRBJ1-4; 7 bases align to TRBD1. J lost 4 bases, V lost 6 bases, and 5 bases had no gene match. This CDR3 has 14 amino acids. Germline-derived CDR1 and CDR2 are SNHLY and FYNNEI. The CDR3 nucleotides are TGTGCCAGCAGCTTCCAGGGGGTTAATGAAAAACTGTTTTTT. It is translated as CASSFQGVNEKLFF. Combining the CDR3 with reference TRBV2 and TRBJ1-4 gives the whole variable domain EPEVTQTPSHQVTQMGQEVILRCVPISNHLYFYWYRQILGQKVEFLVSFYNNEISEKSEIFDDQFSVERPDGSNFTLKIRSTKLEDSAMYFCASSFQGVNEKLFFGSGTQLSVL.

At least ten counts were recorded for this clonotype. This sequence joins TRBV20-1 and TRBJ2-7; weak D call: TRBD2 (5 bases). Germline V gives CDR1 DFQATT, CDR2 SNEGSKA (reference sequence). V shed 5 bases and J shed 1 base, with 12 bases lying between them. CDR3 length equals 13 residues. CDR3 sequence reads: CSALTRASYEQYF. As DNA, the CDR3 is TGCAGTGCTCTAACTAGGGCATCCTACGAGCAGTACTTC.

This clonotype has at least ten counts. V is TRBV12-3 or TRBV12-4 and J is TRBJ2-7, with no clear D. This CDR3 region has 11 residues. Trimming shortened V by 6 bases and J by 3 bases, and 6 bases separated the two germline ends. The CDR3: CASSPGYEQYF. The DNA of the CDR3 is TGTGCCAGCAGCCCGGGCTACGAGCAGTACTTC.

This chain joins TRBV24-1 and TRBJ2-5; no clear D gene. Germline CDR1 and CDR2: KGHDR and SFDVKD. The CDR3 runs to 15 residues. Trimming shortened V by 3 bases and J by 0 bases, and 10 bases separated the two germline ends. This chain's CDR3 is CATSDTGRNQETQYF. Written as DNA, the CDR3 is TGTGCCACCAGTGATACCGGACGGAACCAAGAGACCCAGTACTTC.

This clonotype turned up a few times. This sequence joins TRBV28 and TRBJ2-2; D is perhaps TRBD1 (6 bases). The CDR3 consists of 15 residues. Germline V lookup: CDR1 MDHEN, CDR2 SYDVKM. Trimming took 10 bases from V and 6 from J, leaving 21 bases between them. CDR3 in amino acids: CATPKGGTGSGELFF. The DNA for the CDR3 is TGTGCCACCCCCAAAGGGGGTACAGGGTCCGGGGAGCTGTTTTTT.

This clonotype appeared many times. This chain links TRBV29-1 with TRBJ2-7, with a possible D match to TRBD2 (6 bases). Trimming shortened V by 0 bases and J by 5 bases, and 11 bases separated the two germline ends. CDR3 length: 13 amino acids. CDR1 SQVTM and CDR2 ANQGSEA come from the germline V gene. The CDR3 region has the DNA TGCAGCGTTGAAGATCAGGGAGGAAACGAGCAGTACTTC. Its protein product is CSVEDQGGNEQYF.

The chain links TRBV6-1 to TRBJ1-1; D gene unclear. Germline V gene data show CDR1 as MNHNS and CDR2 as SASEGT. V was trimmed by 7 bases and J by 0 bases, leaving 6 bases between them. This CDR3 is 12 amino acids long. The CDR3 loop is CASITMNTEAFF. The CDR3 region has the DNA TGTGCCAGCATTACTATGAACACTGAAGCTTTCTTT.

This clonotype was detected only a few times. For the CDR3, the DNA is TGCAGTGCTCCCGCAGCGGGACGAGGCCACGAGCAGTACTTC. Its protein product is CSAPAAGRGHEQYF. The chain employs TRBV20-1 and TRBJ2-7; 7 nucleotides align to TRBD2. V was pared by 5 bases and J by 5 bases, with 12 bases of the junction left unmatched. Germline V gene data show CDR1 as DFQATT and CDR2 as SNEGSKA (reference sequence). CDR3 length equals 14 residues.

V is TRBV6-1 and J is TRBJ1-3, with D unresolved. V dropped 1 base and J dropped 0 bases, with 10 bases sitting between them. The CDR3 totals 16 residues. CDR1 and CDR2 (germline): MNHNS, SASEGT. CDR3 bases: TGTGCCAGCAGTGAAGGTGGACCCAGCTCTGGAAACACCATATATTTT. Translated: CASSEGGPSSGNTIYF.

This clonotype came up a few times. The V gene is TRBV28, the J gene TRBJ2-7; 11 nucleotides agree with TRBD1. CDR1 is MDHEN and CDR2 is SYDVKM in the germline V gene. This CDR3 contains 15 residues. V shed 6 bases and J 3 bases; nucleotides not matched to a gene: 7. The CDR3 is CASSPSGTGGYEQYF. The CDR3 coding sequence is TGTGCCAGCAGCCCCTCCGGGACAGGGGGCTACGAGCAGTACTTC.

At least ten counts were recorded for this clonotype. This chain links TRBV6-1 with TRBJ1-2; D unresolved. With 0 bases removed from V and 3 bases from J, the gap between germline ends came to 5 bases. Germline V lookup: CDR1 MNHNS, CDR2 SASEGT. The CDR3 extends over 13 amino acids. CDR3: CASSEAGYYGYTF. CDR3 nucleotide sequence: TGTGCCAGCAGTGAAGCGGGTTACTATGGCTACACCTTC.

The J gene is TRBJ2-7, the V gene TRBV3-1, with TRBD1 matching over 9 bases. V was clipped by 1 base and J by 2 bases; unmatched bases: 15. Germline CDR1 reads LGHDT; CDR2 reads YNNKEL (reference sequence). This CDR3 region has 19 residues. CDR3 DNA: TGTGCCAGCAGCCAAGGAGCAATCCGTACTTGGACAGGGGCCTACGAGCAGTACTTC. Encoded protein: CASSQGAIRTWTGAYEQYF.

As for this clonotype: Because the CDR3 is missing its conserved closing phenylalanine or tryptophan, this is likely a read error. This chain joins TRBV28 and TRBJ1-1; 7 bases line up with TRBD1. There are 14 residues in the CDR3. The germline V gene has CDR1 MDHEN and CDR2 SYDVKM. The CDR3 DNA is TGTGCCAGCAGTGAAGGGGGCGCGAACACTGAGGCTTTCTCT. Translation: CASSEGGANTEAFS.

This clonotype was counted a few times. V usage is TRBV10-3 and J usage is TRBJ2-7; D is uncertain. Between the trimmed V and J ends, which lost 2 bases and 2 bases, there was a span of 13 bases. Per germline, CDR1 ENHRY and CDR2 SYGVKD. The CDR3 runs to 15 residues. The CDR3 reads CAISERAEPTYEQYF. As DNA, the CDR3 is TGTGCCATCAGTGAGAGGGCAGAACCAACCTACGAGCAGTACTTC.